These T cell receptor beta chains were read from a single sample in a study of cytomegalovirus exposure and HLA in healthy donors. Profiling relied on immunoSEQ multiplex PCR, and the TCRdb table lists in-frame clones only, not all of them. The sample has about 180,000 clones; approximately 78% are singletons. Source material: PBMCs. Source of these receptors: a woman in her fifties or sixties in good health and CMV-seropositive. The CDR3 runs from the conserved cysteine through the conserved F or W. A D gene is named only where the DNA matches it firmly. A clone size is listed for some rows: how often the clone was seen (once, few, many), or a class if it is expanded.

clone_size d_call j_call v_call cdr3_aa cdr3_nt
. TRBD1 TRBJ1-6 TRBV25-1 CASSQTGIYNSPLHF TGTGCCAGCAGTCAGACAGGGATCTATAATTCACCCCTCCACTTT
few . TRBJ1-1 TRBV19 CASSIGLATEAFF TGTGCCAGTAGTATAGGGTTGGCCACTGAAGCTTTCTTT
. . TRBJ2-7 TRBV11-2 CASSFVSSYEQYF TGTGCCAGCAGCTTCGTTAGCTCCTACGAGCAGTACTTC
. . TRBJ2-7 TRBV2 CASTLVSGNSYEQYF TGTGCCAGCACACTGGTATCCGGGAACTCCTACGAGCAGTACTTC
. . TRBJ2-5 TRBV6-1 CASSVKEEAPQYF TGTGCCAGCAGCGTCAAGGAGGAAGCCCCCCAGTACTTC
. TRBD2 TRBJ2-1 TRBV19 CASSIKTSYGNEQFF TGTGCCAGTAGTATAAAGACTAGCTACGGCAATGAGCAGTTCTTC
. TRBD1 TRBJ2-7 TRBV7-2 CASSSDRGYEQYF TGTGCCAGCAGCTCGGACAGGGGCTACGAGCAGTACTTC
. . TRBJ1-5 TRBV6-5 CASGGAGNQPQHF TGTGCCAGCGGGGGGGCAGGCAATCAGCCCCAGCATTTT
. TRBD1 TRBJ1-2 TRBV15 CATSRGQGSYGYTF TGTGCCACCAGCAGAGGACAGGGCAGCTATGGCTACACCTTC
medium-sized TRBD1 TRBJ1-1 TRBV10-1 CASRRGAGGDGGTEAFF TGCGCCAGCAGGAGGGGGGCAGGGGGCGATGGTGGGACTGAAGCTTTCTTT
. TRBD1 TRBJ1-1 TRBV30 CAWSVGPGGLNTEAFF TGTGCCTGGAGTGTAGGCCCAGGGGGTCTGAACACTGAAGCTTTCTTT
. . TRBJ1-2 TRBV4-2 CASSQGTHNYGYTF TGTGCCAGCAGCCAAGGGACACATAACTATGGCTACACCTTC
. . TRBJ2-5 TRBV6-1 CASSELTASQETQYF TGTGCCAGCAGTGAACTCACAGCTTCTCAAGAGACCCAGTACTTC
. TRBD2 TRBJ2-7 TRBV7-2 CASSFLAVSSYEQYF TGTGCCAGCAGCTTCCTAGCGGTTAGCTCCTACGAGCAGTACTTC
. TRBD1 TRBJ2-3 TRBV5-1 CASSPDRGTDTQYF TGCGCCAGCAGCCCGGACAGGGGCACAGATACGCAGTATTTT
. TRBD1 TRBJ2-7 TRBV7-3 CASSPTQDRDYEQYF TGTGCCAGCAGCCCAACACAGGACAGGGACTACGAGCAGTACTTC
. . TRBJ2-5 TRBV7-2 CASSLASQVTQYF TGTGCCAGCAGCTTAGCTAGTCAGGTGACCCAGTACTTC
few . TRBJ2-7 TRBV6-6 CASSYYLGLTYEQYF TGTGCCAGCAGTTACTATCTGGGACTGACCTACGAGCAGTACTTC
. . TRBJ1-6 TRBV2 CASSVNKRNSPLHF TGTGCCAGCAGTGTGAACAAAAGAAATTCACCCCTCCACTTT
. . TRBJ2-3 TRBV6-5 CASRQNTDTQYF TGTGCCAGCCGACAGAACACAGATACGCAGTATTTT
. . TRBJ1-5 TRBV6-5 CASSYSKGGGNQPQHF TGTGCCAGCAGTTACTCGAAGGGAGGGGGCAATCAGCCCCAGCATTTT
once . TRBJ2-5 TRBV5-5 CASSWAGDETQYF TGTGCCAGCAGCTGGGCAGGGGACGAGACCCAGTACTTC
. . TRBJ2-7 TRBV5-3 CARSLARGTPSYEQYF TGTGCCAGAAGCTTGGCCCGGGGAACACCTTCCTACGAGCAGTACTTC
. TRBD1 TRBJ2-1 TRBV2 CASSVQGAFNEQFF TGTGCCAGCAGTGTTCAGGGGGCGTTCAATGAGCAGTTCTTC
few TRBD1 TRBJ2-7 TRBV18 CASSTDRDWYEQYF TGTGCCAGCTCAACCGACAGGGATTGGTACGAGCAGTACTTC